The entry below describes one T cell receptor beta chain. The data belong to a study of blood T cell repertoires in COVID-19. Generated by immunoSEQ multiplex PCR, the TCRdb table keeps only in-frame clones and is missing some. The sample has fewer than 150,000 clones; more than 75% are singletons. Looked up from germline, CDR1 is PRHDT and CDR2 is FYEKMQ (reference sequence). V trimming: 5 bases; J trimming: 0 bases; junction bases outside the gene matches: 4. The CDR3 sequence is 15 residues long. This chain uses TRBV13 with TRBJ2-3; 8 bases match TRBD2. Material for sequencing was peripheral blood. The sequence was obtained from a man aged 40-55 years with acute or convalescent COVID-19. CDR3 sequence (DNA): TGTGCCAGCAGCCGGCGGGGGGCGAGCACAGATACGCAGTATTTT. This codes for CASSRRGASTDTQYF.